This TCR beta chain originates from a study of cytomegalovirus exposure and HLA in healthy donors. Comments on this clone: Its matching antigen is unknown.

The validation cohort, a group of more than 100 subjects, included the donors and was separate from the approximately 670-subject first cohort. The protocol was immunoSEQ multiplex PCR, while the TCRdb copy is restricted to in-frame clones and leaves out a portion. In the table there are 100,000 to 150,000 clones, 89% of which are singletons. The CDR3 extends over 13 amino acids. The ends lost 2 bases at V and 5 bases at J; junction bases unmatched: 1. Germline values: CDR1 SGHRS, CDR2 YFSETQ. Study results and limitations: Most TCR sequences showed up rarely, but some public TCRs showed up in many donors. First-cohort TCR clusters tended to co-occur in the 90 to 150 validation repertoires, a later analysis found. High specificity and sensitivity for cytomegalovirus status were reported for the classifier.

This chain joins TRBV5-1 and TRBJ2-1; 7 bases align to TRBD1. This TCR derives from a woman between 18 and 29 years old in good health and CMV-seronegative. Sequenced material: PBMCs. DNA for the CDR3: TGCGCCAGCAGCTTCGGGACAGACAATGAGCAGTTCTTC. Its translation: CASSFGTDNEQFF.